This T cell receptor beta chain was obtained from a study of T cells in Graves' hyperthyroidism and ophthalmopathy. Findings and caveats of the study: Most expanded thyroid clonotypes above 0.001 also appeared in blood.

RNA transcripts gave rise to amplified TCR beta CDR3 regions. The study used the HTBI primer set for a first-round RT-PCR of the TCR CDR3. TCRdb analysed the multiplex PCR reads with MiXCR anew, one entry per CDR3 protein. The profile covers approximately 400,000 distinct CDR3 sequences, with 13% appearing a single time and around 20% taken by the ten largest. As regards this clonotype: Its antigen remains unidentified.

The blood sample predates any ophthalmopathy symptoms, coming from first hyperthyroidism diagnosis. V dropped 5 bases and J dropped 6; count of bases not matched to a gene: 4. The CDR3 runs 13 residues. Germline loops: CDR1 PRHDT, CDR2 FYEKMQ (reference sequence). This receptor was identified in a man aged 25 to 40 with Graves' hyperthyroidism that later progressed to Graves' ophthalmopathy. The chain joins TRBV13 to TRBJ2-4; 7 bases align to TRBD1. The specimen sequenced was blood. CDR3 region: CASSGRTGNIQYF. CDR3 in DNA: TGTGCCAGCAGCGGGCGGACAGGAAACATTCAGTACTTC.